This T cell receptor beta chain was sequenced for a study of blood T cell repertoires in COVID-19. Study details: T cells, B-cell-depleted T cells, or PBMCs supplied cDNA or gDNA.

This table comes from immunoSEQ multiplex PCR, and its TCRdb copy is limited to in-frame clones, with some not included. The sample gives roughly 250,000 clones, more than 75% of which show up once; more than 0.95% is in the top ten. The V segment lost 4 bases and the J segment 2 bases; nucleotides outside the gene matches: 5. Germline CDR1 reads SGHRS; CDR2 reads YFSETQ. This CDR3 has 15 amino acids. What was sequenced was peripheral blood. The chain recombines TRBV5-1 with TRBJ2-3, with 9 nucleotides matching TRBD2. This TCR was sampled from a middle-aged woman who had recovered from COVID-19. The CDR3 DNA follows: TGCGCCAGCAGCCCCGGACTAGCGACCACAGATACGCAGTATTTT. It specifies CASSPGLATTDTQYF.